Following are 7 T cell receptor beta chains from one sample sequenced in a study of technical replicates of blood from several donors. The assay was immunoSEQ multiplex PCR, and TCRdb's table has in-frame clones only and misses some. The sample consists of tens of thousands of clones, 85% to 95% of them appearing once. The sample consisted of T cells isolated from PBMCs. The receptors shown here come from a human donor in good health.

The V call is TRBV5-1, the J call TRBJ2-1; 7 bases are shared with TRBD2. From germline, CDR1 is SGHRS and CDR2 YFSETQ. There are 14 residues in the CDR3. J lost 9 bases, V lost 0 bases, and 6 bases had no gene match. The CDR3 region is CASSLGRGYGEQFF. In DNA form, the CDR3 reads TGCGCCAGCAGCTTGGGGCGGGGGTACGGTGAGCAGTTCTTC.

This clone was observed a single time. The chain joins TRBV28 to TRBJ2-7, with 8 bases fitting TRBD1. This CDR3 is built from 14 residues. Germline trimming cut 8 bases from V and 7 bases from J; bases unmatched to any gene: 13. Germline V gene lookup returns CDR1 MDHEN and CDR2 SYDVKM. The CDR3 spells CASCYGQGAGEQYF. The DNA of the CDR3 is TGTGCCAGCTGCTATGGGCAGGGGGCGGGGGAGCAGTACTTC.

This clone is a singleton in its sample. V usage is TRBV7-9 and J usage is TRBJ2-4; possibly TRBD1 for D (6 bases). The ends were cut back, 8 bases at V and 7 bases at J, with 18 bases in the middle. CDR3 length: 14 residues. CDR1 is SEHNR and CDR2 is FQNEAQ in the germline V gene (reference sequence). Written as DNA, the CDR3 is TGTGCCAGCGCTCCGGTGCAGGGGCCTAACATTCAGTACTTC. Its protein is CASAPVQGPNIQYF.

This chain links TRBV29-1 with TRBJ1-1; a possible D gene is TRBD1 (5 bases). Trimming left V 4 bases short and J 3 bases short, with 18 bases between. Germline lookup yields CDR1 SQVTM and CDR2 ANQGSEA. This CDR3 region has 15 residues. This chain's CDR3 is CSVARQLLTDTEAFF. The CDR3 DNA follows: TGCAGCGTTGCGAGACAGCTATTAACGGACACTGAAGCTTTCTTT.

The genes are TRBV6-5 and TRBJ1-2; 9 nucleotides align to TRBD1. The ends lost 8 bases at V and 6 bases at J; junction bases unmatched: 10. In germline, CDR1 is MNHEY, CDR2 SVGAGI. This CDR3 comprises 14 residues. The CDR3 is CASRGDRVFDGYTF. In nucleotides, the CDR3 is TGTGCCAGCCGGGGGGACAGGGTTTTCGATGGCTACACCTTC.

The V gene is TRBV5-1, the J gene TRBJ1-1; 8 bases align to TRBD1. The CDR3 length is 16 residues. The germline CDR1 and CDR2 sequences are SGHRS and YFSETQ. J lost 1 base, V lost 4 bases, and 9 bases had no gene match. Here the CDR3 reads CASSDQGARRNTEAFF. In nucleotides, the CDR3 is TGCGCCAGCAGCGATCAGGGGGCTAGAAGGAACACTGAAGCTTTCTTT.

J is TRBJ2-3 and V is TRBV5-1; TRBD2 agrees at 8 bases. J lost 4 bases, V lost 5 bases, and 15 bases had no gene match. CDR1 is SGHRS, CDR2 YFSETQ, per germline. This CDR3 contains 17 residues. Written as DNA, the CDR3 is TGCGCCAGCAGTCTTGGTCCCAGCGGGGGTAATTCAGATACGCAGTATTTT. This codes for CASSLGPSGGNSDTQYF.